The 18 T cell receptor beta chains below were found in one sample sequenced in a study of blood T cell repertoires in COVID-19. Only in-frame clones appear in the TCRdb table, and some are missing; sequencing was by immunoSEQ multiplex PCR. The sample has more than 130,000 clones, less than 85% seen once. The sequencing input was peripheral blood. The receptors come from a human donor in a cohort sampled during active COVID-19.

Here the CDR3 DNA reads TGTGCCAGCAGTTACAGGACAGGGGGAGGAGGCTCCTACAATGAGCAGTTCTTC. It is translated as CASSYRTGGGGSYNEQFF. The gene calls are TRBV6-2 or TRBV6-3 and TRBJ2-1; TRBD1 agrees at 10 bases. After removal of 2 bases from V and 0 bases from J, the junction contained 7 bases not matched to a gene. CDR3 size: 18 residues. Germline V gene data show CDR1 as MNHEY and CDR2 as SVGEGT.

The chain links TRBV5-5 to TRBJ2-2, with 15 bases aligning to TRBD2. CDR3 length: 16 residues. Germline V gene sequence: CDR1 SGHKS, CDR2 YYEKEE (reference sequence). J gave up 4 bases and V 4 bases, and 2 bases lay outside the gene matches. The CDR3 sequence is CASSRTSGGVTGELFF. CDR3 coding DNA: TGTGCCAGCAGCCGGACTAGCGGGGGGGTCACCGGGGAGCTGTTTTTT.

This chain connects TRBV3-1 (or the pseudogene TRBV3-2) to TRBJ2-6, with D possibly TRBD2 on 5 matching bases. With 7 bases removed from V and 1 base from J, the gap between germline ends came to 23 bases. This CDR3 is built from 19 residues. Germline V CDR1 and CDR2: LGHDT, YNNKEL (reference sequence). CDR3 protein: CASKLDERVWLSGANVLTF. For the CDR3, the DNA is TGTGCCAGCAAACTGGACGAGAGGGTTTGGTTATCTGGGGCCAACGTCCTGACTTTC.

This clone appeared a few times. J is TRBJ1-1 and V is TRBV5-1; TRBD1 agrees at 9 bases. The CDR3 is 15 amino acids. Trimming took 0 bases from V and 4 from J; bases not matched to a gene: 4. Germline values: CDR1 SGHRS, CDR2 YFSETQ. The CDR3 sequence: CASSLDGTGSTEAFF. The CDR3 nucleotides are TGCGCCAGCAGCTTGGACGGGACAGGGAGCACTGAAGCTTTCTTT.

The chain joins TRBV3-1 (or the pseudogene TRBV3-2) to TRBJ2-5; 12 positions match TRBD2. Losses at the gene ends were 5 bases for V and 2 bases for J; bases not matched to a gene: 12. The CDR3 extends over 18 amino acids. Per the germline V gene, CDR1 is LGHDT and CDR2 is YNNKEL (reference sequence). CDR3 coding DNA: TGTGCCAGCAGCTTGACTAGCGGGGGCCCGAGGGGTCAAGAGACCCAGTACTTC. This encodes CASSLTSGGPRGQETQYF.

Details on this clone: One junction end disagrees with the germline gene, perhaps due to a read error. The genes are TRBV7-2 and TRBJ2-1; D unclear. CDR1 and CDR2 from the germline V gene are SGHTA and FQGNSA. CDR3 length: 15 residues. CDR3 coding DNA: TGTGCCAGCTGCTTGTTTCCCAGCTCCTACAATGAGCAGTTCTTC. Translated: CASCLFPSSYNEQFF.

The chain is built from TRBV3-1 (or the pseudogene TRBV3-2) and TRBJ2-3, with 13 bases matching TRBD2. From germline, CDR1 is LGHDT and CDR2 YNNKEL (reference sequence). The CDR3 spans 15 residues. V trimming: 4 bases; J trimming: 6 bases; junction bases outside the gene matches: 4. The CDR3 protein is CASSLETSGGDTQYF. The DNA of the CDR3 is TGTGCCAGCAGCCTCGAGACTAGCGGGGGGGATACGCAGTATTTT.

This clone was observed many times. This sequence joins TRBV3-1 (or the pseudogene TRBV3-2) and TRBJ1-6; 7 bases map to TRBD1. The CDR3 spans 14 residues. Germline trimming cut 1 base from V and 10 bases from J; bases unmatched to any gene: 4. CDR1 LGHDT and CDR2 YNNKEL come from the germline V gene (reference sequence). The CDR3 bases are TGTGCCAGCAGCCAAGGGGGACAGAGGTCACCCCTCCACTTT. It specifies CASSQGGQRSPLHF.

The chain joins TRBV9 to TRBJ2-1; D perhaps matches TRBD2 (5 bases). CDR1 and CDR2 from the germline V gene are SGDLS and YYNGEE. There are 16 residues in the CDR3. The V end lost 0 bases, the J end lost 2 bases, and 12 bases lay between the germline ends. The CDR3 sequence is CASSVAEGWAYNEQFF. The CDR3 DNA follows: TGTGCCAGCAGCGTAGCTGAGGGTTGGGCCTACAATGAGCAGTTCTTC.

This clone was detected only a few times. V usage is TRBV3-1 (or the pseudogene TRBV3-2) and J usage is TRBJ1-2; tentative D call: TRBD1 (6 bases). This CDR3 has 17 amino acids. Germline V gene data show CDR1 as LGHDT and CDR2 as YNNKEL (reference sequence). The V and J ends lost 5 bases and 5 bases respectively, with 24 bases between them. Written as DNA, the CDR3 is TGTGCCAGCAGCTTATCCCCCTTACCTCGCGGACAGTATGGCTACACCTTC. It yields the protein CASSLSPLPRGQYGYTF.

CDR3 residues: CASSQEGGGSEKLFF. Here the CDR3 DNA reads TGCGCCAGCAGCCAAGAAGGGGGAGGGTCGGAAAAACTGTTTTTT. The V and J genes are TRBV4-3 and TRBJ1-4, with D perhaps matching TRBD1 (6 bases). Germline V lookup: CDR1 LGHNA, CDR2 YSLEER. With 0 bases removed from V and 8 bases from J, the gap between germline ends came to 13 bases. This CDR3 is 15 amino acids long.

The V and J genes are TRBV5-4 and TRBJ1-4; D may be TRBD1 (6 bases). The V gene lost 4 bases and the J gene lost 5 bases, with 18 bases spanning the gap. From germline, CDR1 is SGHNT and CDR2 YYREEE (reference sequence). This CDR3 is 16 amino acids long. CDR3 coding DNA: TGTGCCAGCAGCCAAGCGGGGGGCAACGAAAATGAAAAACTGTTTTTT. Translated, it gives CASSQAGGNENEKLFF.

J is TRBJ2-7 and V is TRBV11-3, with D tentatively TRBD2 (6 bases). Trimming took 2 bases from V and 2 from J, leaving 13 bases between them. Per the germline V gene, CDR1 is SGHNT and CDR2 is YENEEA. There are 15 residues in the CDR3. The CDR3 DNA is TGTGCCAGCAGCTTAAGGGCGGGGAGCCCCTACGAGCAGTACTTC. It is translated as CASSLRAGSPYEQYF.

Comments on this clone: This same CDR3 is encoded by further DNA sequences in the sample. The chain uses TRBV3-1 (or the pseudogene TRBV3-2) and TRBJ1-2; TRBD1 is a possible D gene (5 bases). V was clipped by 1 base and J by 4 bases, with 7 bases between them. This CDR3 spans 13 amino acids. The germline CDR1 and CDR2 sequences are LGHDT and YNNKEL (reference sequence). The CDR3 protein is CASSQGGGYGYTF. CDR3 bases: TGTGCCAGCAGCCAAGGGGGGGGCTATGGCTACACCTTC.

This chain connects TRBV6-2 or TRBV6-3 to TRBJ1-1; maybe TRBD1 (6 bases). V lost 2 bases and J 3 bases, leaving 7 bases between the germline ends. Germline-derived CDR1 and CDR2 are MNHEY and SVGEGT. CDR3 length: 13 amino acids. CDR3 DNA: TGTGCCAGCAGTTACGAGGGGGACACTGAAGCTTTCTTT. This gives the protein CASSYEGDTEAFF.

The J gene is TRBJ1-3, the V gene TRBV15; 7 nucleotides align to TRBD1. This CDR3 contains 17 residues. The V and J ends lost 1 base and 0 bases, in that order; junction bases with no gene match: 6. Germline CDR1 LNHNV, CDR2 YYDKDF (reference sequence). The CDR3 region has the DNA TGTGCCACCAGCAGAGTCGACAGGGAGGACTCTGGAAACACCATATATTTT. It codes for CATSRVDREDSGNTIYF.

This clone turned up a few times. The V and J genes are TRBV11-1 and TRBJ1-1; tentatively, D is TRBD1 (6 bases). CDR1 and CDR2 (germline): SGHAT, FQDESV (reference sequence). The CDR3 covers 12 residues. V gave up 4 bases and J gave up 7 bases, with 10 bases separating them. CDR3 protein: CASSSDSHEAFF. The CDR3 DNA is TGTGCCAGCAGCTCGGACAGCCATGAAGCTTTCTTT. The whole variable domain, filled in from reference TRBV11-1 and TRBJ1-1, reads EAEVAQSPRYKITEKSQAVAFWCDPISGHATLYWYRQILGQGPELLVQFQDESVVDDSQLPKDRFSAERLKGVDSTLKIQPAELGDSAMYLCASSSDSHEAFFGQGTRLTVV.

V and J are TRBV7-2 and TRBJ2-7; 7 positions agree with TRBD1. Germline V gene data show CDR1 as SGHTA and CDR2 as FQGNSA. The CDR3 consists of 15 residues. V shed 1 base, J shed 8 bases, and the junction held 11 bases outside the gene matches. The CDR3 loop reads CASSLGAGGSDKQYF. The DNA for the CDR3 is TGTGCCAGCAGCTTAGGGGCAGGGGGTTCGGATAAGCAGTACTTC.